This paragraph covers one TCR beta chain sequence. Profiling relied on immunoSEQ multiplex PCR, and the TCRdb table lists in-frame clones only, not all of them. The sample shows 70,000 to 95,000 clones, around 90% of them seen only once. The entry originates in a study of blood T cell repertoires in COVID-19. The material sequenced was peripheral blood. The TCR comes from a woman aged 45 to 65 in a cohort sampled during active COVID-19.

The CDR3 region has the DNA TGTGCCAGCAGCGCGCCACTAGCGGGGGCAACAGATACGCAGTATTTT. Encoded protein: CASSAPLAGATDTQYF. The J gene is TRBJ2-3, the V gene TRBV11-2; 11 positions match TRBD2. The germline V gene encodes CDR1 SGHAT and CDR2 FQNNGV. V gave up 5 bases and J gave up 3 bases; unmatched junction bases: 7. CDR3 length: 16 residues.